Each of the 4 T cell receptor beta chains below was sequenced from the same sample in a study of OX40 agonist ivuxolimab in advanced cancers. Clones were sequenced by immunoSEQ multiplex PCR, and TCRdb holds only the in-frame ones, with some missing. The sample comprises roughly 80,000 clones, roughly 84% of which are singletons, and 6.2% rests with the top ten. Sequencing used CD4+ or CD8+ T cells sorted from blood, obtained in a trial of the OX40 agonist ivuxolimab. These receptors were collected from an adult with an advanced solid tumor such as melanoma, head and neck, liver or kidney cancer.

The chain links TRBV7-2 to TRBJ1-6; D is uncertain. Germline V gene lookup returns CDR1 SGHTA and CDR2 FQGNSA. This CDR3 has 16 residues. The V end lost 1 base, the J end lost 4 bases, and 11 bases lay between the germline ends. CDR3 nucleotides: TGTGCCAGCAGCTTAGGACGGACGCAATATAATTCACCCCTCCACTTT. Translating it yields CASSLGRTQYNSPLHF.

This clone appeared once. The chain employs TRBV10-3 and TRBJ1-1, with TRBD1 identical over 8 bases. Trimming removed 6 bases from V and 1 base from J; junction bases left unmatched: 4. Germline assignment: CDR1 ENHRY and CDR2 SYGVKD. The length of the CDR3 is 14 residues. CDR3 DNA sequence: TGTGCCATCAGCCAAGGGACAGGGAACACTGAAGCTTTCTTT. Translated: CAISQGTGNTEAFF.

The chain couples TRBV19 to TRBJ1-1; the D gene is possibly TRBD1 (5 bases). Per the germline V gene, CDR1 is LNHDA and CDR2 is SQIVND (reference sequence). The CDR3 covers 14 residues. V was trimmed by 6 bases and J by 1 base, leaving 12 bases between them. The CDR3 spells CASRPTVANTEAFF. The CDR3 DNA reads as TGTGCCAGTAGACCGACAGTGGCGAACACTGAAGCTTTCTTT.

The chain has TRBV5-1 and TRBJ2-1, with D unclear. V gave up 6 bases and J gave up 1 base, with 8 bases separating them. Germline V lookup: CDR1 SGHRS, CDR2 YFSETQ. The CDR3 spans 13 residues. The CDR3 DNA follows: TGCGCCAGCATGCTGGGGTCCTACAATGAGCAGTTCTTC. It encodes CASMLGSYNEQFF.